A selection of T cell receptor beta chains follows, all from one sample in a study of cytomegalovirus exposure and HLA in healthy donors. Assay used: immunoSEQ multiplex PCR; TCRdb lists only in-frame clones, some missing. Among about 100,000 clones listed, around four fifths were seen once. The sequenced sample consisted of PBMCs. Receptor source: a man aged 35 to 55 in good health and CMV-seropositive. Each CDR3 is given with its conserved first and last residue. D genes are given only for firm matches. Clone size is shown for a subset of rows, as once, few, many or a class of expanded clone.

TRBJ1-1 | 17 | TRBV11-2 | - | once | TGTGCCAGCAGCCTCATCTCAGCAGGTATCATGAACACTGAAGCTTTCTTT | CASSLISAGIMNTEAFF
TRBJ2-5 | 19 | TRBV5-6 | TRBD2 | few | TGTGCCAGCAGCTTGGGCGGGAGGGCCCTCCGGGGGAACCAAGAGACCCAGTACTTC | CASSLGGRALRGNQETQYF
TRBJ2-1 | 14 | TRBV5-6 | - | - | TGTGCCAGCAGCTGGGGGACAAATCTCGATGAGCAGTTCTTC | CASSWGTNLDEQFF
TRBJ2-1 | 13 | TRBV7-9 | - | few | TGTGCCAGCAGCTTAGTTCCGGTCAATGAGCAGTTCTTC | CASSLVPVNEQFF
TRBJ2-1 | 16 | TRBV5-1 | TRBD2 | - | TGCGCCAGCAGCCGGGGACTAGAAGGGCGGGGTGTTGAGCAGTTCTTC | CASSRGLEGRGVEQFF
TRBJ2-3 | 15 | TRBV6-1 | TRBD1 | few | TGTGCCAGCAGGCCCCGACAGGGTAGCCCAGATACGCAGTATTTT | CASRPRQGSPDTQYF
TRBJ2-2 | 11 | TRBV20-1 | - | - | TGCAGTGCCACATACACCGGGGAGCTGTTTTTT | CSATYTGELFF
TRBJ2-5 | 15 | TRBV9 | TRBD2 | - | TGTGCCAGCAGCGTAGTCGGGGGGTACCAAGAGACCCAGTACTTC | CASSVVGGYQETQYF
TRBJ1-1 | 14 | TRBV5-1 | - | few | TGCGCCAGCAGCGGGGGGACGGCAAACACTGAAGCTTTCTTT | CASSGGTANTEAFF
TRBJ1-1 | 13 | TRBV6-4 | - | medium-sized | TGTGCCAGCAAGCAGGGGCTAAACACTGAAGCTTTCTTT | CASKQGLNTEAFF
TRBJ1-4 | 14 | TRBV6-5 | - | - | TGTGCCAGCAGCCACGGAGTGACTGGGGAAAAACTGTTTTTT | CASSHGVTGEKLFF
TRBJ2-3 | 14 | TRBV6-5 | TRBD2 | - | TGTGCCAGCAGCCGGACTAGCGCTTCGGATACGCAGTATTTT | CASSRTSASDTQYF
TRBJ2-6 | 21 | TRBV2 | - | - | TGTGCCAGCAGTGAAGCAGGATGGGGGGGGGCGCAGGGTACTGGGGCCAACGTCCTGACTTTC | CASSEAGWGGAQGTGANVLTF
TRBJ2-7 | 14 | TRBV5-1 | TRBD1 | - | TGCGCCAGCAGCCCCGGGACAGGGGGCGGCGAGCAGTACTTC | CASSPGTGGGEQYF
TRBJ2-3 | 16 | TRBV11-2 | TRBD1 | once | TGTGCCAGCAGCTTAGGCCCGGGACAGTCCACAGATACGCAGTATTTT | CASSLGPGQSTDTQYF
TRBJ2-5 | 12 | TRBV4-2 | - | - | TGTGCCAGCAGCCAAGAATCATCGACCCAGTACTTC | CASSQESSTQYF
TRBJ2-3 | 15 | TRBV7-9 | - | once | TGTGCCAGCAGCGCGAGGCGGGGCCGCACAGATACGCAGTATTTT | CASSARRGRTDTQYF
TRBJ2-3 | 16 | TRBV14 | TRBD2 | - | TGTGCCAGCAGAAGTAGCGGGGGGTCCTACACAGATACGCAGTATTTT | CASRSSGGSYTDTQYF